This TCR beta chain originates from a study of T cell repertoires in cytomegalovirus infection. In the study overall: Both CMV infection and a matching HLA type were indicated by public TCR beta signatures.

J was trimmed by 4 bases and V by 0 bases; bases with no gene match: 3. Germline CDR1 is SGDLS and CDR2 is YYNGEE. The CDR3 has 15 residues. Study results and caveats: Clonotypes of TCR beta that were HLA-C-restricted and CMV-specific dominated the ex vivo response. Carriers of CMV and the relevant HLA type were discriminated by public TCR beta frequency.

A remark on this clonotype: Its antigen is unknown.

TCRdb ran MiXCR on the reads and lists one entry per CDR3 protein. Of tens of thousands of distinct CDR3 sequences in the sample, around 20% were seen once. This TCR was sampled from a human donor in good health (CMV status not recorded). Some clones in this sample may be carry-over from other donors' samples. This sequence joins TRBV9 and TRBJ2-3, with 9 nucleotides matching TRBD1. The sample in question was CD8+ T cells from cultured PBMCs, obtained from culture after CMV antigen stimulation. In nucleotides, the CDR3 is TGTGCCAGCAGCGTAGGACAGGGGGATCCAGATACGCAGTATTTT. This codes for CASSVGQGDPDTQYF.